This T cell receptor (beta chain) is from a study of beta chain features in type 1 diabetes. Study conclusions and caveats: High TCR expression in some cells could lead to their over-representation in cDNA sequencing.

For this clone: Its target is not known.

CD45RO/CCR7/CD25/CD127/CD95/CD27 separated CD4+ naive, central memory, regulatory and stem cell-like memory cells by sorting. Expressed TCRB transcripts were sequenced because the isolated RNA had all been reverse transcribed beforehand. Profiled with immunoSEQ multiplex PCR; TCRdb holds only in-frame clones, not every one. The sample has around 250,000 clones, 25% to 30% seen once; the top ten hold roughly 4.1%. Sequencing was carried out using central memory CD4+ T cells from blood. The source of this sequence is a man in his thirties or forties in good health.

CDR3 nucleotides: TGTGCCAGCAAGGAACAGGGCAATCAGCCCCAGCATTTT. As protein: CASKEQGNQPQHF. The chain employs TRBV2 and TRBJ1-5, with a tentative D call TRBD1 (5 bases). The CDR3 covers 13 residues. The V end lost 7 bases, the J end lost 2 bases, and 9 bases lay between the germline ends. CDR1 and CDR2 from the germline V gene are SNHLY and FYNNEI.